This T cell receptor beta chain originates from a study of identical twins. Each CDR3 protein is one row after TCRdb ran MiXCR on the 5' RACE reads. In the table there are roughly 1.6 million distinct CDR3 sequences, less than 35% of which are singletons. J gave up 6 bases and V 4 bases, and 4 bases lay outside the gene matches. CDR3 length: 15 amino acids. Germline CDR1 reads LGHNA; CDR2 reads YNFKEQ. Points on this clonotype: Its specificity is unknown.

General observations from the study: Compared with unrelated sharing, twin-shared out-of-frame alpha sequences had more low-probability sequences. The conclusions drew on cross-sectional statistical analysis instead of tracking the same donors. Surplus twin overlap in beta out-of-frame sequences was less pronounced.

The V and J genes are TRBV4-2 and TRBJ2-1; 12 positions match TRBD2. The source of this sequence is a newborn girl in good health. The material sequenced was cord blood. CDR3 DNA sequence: TGTGCCAGCAGCCCACGGACTAGCGGGACCAATGAGCAGTTCTTC. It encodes CASSPRTSGTNEQFF.